These 25 T cell receptor beta chains came from one sample sequenced in a study of control samples from healthy donors and cancer patients. Sequencing was performed with immunoSEQ multiplex PCR; in TCRdb, only in-frame clones are kept and a portion is missing. The table lists under 150,000 clones, roughly 91% of them singletons. Input material: blood. The receptors originated from a man aged 40-49 years in good health.

The chain recombines TRBV19 with TRBJ2-5, with 7 bases lining up with TRBD1. CDR1 is LNHDA, CDR2 SQIVND, per germline (reference sequence). The CDR3 runs 14 residues. V shed 3 bases and J 2 bases; nucleotides not matched to a gene: 3. This chain's CDR3 is CASSIGGQQETQYF. CDR3 coding DNA: TGTGCCAGTAGTATTGGGGGACAGCAAGAGACCCAGTACTTC. Combining the CDR3 with reference TRBV19 and TRBJ2-5 gives the whole variable domain DGGITQSPKYLFRKEGQNVTLSCEQNLNHDAMYWYRQDPGQGLRLIYYSQIVNDFQKGDIAEGYSVSREKKESFPLTVTSAQKNPTAFYLCASSIGGQQETQYFGPGTRLLVL.

The V gene is TRBV5-4, the J gene TRBJ2-5, with D perhaps matching TRBD2 (6 bases). The V and J ends lost 3 bases and 3 bases respectively, with 21 bases between them. Germline V gene data show CDR1 as SGHNT and CDR2 as YYREEE (reference sequence). This CDR3 comprises 17 residues. CDR3 nucleotides: TGTGCCAGCAGCTCGGGCTATATTCGGGACTCAAAAGAGACCCAGTACTTC. Encoded protein: CASSSGYIRDSKETQYF.

The CDR3 protein is CASVLGEFDSPLHF. The CDR3 DNA follows: TGCGCCAGCGTCTTGGGAGAGTTCGACTCACCCCTCCACTTT. The V call is TRBV23-1, the J call TRBJ1-6; no clear D gene. TRBV23-1 is marked as an open reading frame, function uncertain. Trimming shortened V by 8 bases and J by 10 bases, and 18 bases separated the two germline ends. The CDR3 extends over 14 amino acids.

The chain employs TRBV20-1 and TRBJ2-3; 7 nucleotides line up with TRBD2. This CDR3 spans 14 amino acids. CDR1 is DFQATT, CDR2 SNEGSKA, per germline (reference sequence). V lost 3 bases, J lost 2 bases, and 5 bases stayed unmatched. As DNA, the CDR3 is TGCAGTGCTAGTGGCAGGGACTACACAGATACGCAGTATTTT. Protein: CSASGRDYTDTQYF.

This clone has only one observation. V usage is TRBV20-1 and J usage is TRBJ1-1; 8 bases are shared with TRBD1. Germline CDR1 DFQATT, CDR2 SNEGSKA (reference sequence). The CDR3 has 15 residues. J lost 4 bases, V lost 3 bases, and 10 bases had no gene match. The CDR3 sequence: CSASLPGGLGTEAFF. For the CDR3, the DNA is TGCAGTGCTAGTTTGCCAGGGGGCTTGGGCACTGAAGCTTTCTTT.

The chain links TRBV7-2 to TRBJ1-5, with a weak D call TRBD1 (6 bases). Trimming took 1 base from V and 0 from J, leaving 13 bases between them. There are 17 residues in the CDR3. Germline CDR1 and CDR2: SGHTA and FQGNSA. CDR3 protein: CASSLEGGHFSNQPQHF. The CDR3 bases are TGTGCCAGCAGCTTAGAGGGGGGACACTTTAGCAATCAGCCCCAGCATTTT.

The V gene is TRBV12-3 or TRBV12-4, the J gene TRBJ1-5; D call uncertain. V was cut by 4 bases and J by 4 bases, with 8 bases left in between. CDR3 length equals 13 residues. In nucleotides, the CDR3 is TGTGCCAGCAGTTCCTGGGATAATCAGCCCCAGCATTTT. Translated: CASSSWDNQPQHF.

The chain links TRBV11-3 to TRBJ2-3, with D unresolved. The CDR3 spans 12 residues. CDR1 and CDR2 (germline): SGHNT, YENEEA. V gave up 7 bases and J gave up 2 bases, with 7 bases separating them. The DNA for the CDR3 is TGTGCCAGCACGGTATCCACAGATACGCAGTATTTT. Amino acids: CASTVSTDTQYF.

The chain couples TRBV6-5 to TRBJ2-7; 9 positions agree with TRBD1. Germline CDR1 and CDR2: MNHEY and SVGAGI. V lost 8 bases to trimming and J lost 6 bases; unmatched junction nucleotides: 5. The CDR3 sequence is 12 residues long. CDR3 sequence (DNA): TGTGCCAGCGGGACAGGGCTACTCGAGCAGTACTTC. Encoded protein: CASGTGLLEQYF.

A note on this clone: The junction and the germline gene differ at one end; a read error may be behind it. The chain is built from TRBV5-1 and TRBJ2-7; 9 bases map to TRBD2. CDR3 length: 19 residues. Germline loops: CDR1 SGHRS, CDR2 YFSETQ. The chain's CDR3 is CARSWGGRGGVVTNYEQYF. For the CDR3, the DNA is TGCGCCCGCAGCTGGGGGGGGCGGGGGGGCGTTGTCACGAACTACGAGCAGTACTTC.

The V call is TRBV4-3, the J call TRBJ1-6; no clear D gene. The CDR3 consists of 19 residues. Germline V CDR1 and CDR2: LGHNA, YSLEER. V gave up 0 bases and J gave up 1 base, with 16 bases separating them. The CDR3 reads CASSQELVGMGSYNSPLHF. As DNA, the CDR3 is TGCGCCAGCAGCCAAGAACTAGTAGGGATGGGGTCCTATAATTCACCCCTCCACTTT.

V and J are TRBV30 and TRBJ2-7, with D possibly being TRBD1 (6 bases). Germline V gives CDR1 GTSNPN, CDR2 SVGIG (reference sequence). The CDR3 consists of 14 residues. Trimming cost V 4 bases and J 5 bases, with 18 bases left between them. Written as DNA, the CDR3 is TGTGCCTGGAAAGTAACAGGGTCTTCCAACGAGCAGTACTTC. Its protein product is CAWKVTGSSNEQYF. Full variable domain (rest looked up from reference TRBV30 and TRBJ2-7): SQTIHQWPATLVQPVGSPLSLECTVEGTSNPNLYWYRQAAGRGLQLLFYSVGIGQISSEVPQNLSASRPQDRQFILSSKKLLLSDSGFYLCAWKVTGSSNEQYFGPGTRLTVT.

The rearrangement links TRBV7-3 to TRBJ2-7, with TRBD2 as a possible D gene (6 bases). V lost 0 bases and J 0 bases, leaving 9 bases between the germline ends. This CDR3 is built from 15 residues. Germline V gene data show CDR1 as SGHTA and CDR2 as FQGTGA. The CDR3 DNA reads TGTGCCAGCAGCTTAACGGCGGGGTCCTCCTACGAGCAGTACTTC. Encoded protein: CASSLTAGSSYEQYF. Full variable domain (missing parts from reference TRBV7-3 and TRBJ2-7): GAGVSQTPSNKVTEKGKYVELRCDPISGHTALYWYRQSLGQGPEFLIYFQGTGAADDSGLPNDRFFAVRPEGSVSTLKIQRTERGDSAVYLCASSLTAGSSYEQYFGPGTRLTVT.

The rearrangement joins TRBV11-2 to TRBJ2-5; D possibly corresponds to TRBD2 (5 bases). The CDR3 extends over 16 amino acids. Germline CDR1 and CDR2: SGHAT and FQNNGV. The V and J ends lost 3 bases and 2 bases respectively, with 16 bases between them. The CDR3 spells CASSFSSGGLQETQYF. CDR3 DNA: TGTGCCAGCAGCTTCTCAAGCGGCGGATTACAAGAGACCCAGTACTTC.

The rearrangement uses TRBV6-5 and TRBJ1-6; TRBD1 matches 11 bases. This CDR3 is 14 amino acids long. CDR1 and CDR2 (germline): MNHEY, SVGAGI. Trimming took 6 bases from V and 9 from J; bases not matched to a gene: 4. In nucleotides, the CDR3 is TGTGCCAGCAGAACAGGACAGGGGGCTTCACCCCTCCACTTT. Translation gives CASRTGQGASPLHF.

The chain uses TRBV28 and TRBJ1-4; unclear D gene. Trimming shortened V by 6 bases and J by 0 bases, and 5 bases separated the two germline ends. Per germline, CDR1 MDHEN and CDR2 SYDVKM. The CDR3 has 13 residues. Here the CDR3 DNA reads TGTGCCAGCAGCCCATCAACTAATGAAAAACTGTTTTTT. This encodes CASSPSTNEKLFF.

The chain has TRBV4-1 and TRBJ2-7, with TRBD1 identical over 7 bases. The V gene end was trimmed by 1 base and the J gene end by 3 bases; junction bases not matched to a gene: 6. The germline V gene has CDR1 MGHRA and CDR2 YSYEKL. The CDR3 length is 15 residues. CDR3 nucleotides: TGCGCCAGCAGCCAAGTCGCGACAGGGAACTACGAGCAGTACTTC. Amino acids: CASSQVATGNYEQYF.

The chain employs TRBV24-1 and TRBJ2-1; D possibly corresponds to TRBD2 (5 bases). Germline V gene sequence: CDR1 KGHDR, CDR2 SFDVKD. Trimming left V 12 bases short and J 6 bases short, with 20 bases between. CDR3 length equals 14 residues. CDR3 nucleotides: TGTGCCGTCGATTCTTGGGCCGCGGGCAATGAGCAGTTCTTC. This codes for CAVDSWAAGNEQFF.

This clone has only one observation. The V and J genes are TRBV2 and TRBJ2-7; D tentatively fits TRBD1 or TRBD2 (7 bases each). This CDR3 is 14 amino acids long. V lost 8 bases and J 7 bases, leaving 21 bases between the germline ends. CDR1 SNHLY and CDR2 FYNNEI come from the germline V gene. The CDR3 DNA is TGTGCCAGCTGGGAGGGACAGCAGCATCAAGAGCAGTACTTC. Protein product: CASWEGQQHQEQYF.

Points on this clone: Other nucleotide sequences in the sample specify the same CDR3. This sequence joins TRBV25-1 and TRBJ1-6, with D unresolved. Germline CDR1 is MGHDK and CDR2 is SYGVNS. Trimming took 6 bases from V and 7 from J, leaving 4 bases between them. The length of the CDR3 is 11 residues. The CDR3 DNA reads as TGTGCCAGCAGCGCGAATTCACCCCTCCACTTT. Its translation is CASSANSPLHF.

This sequence joins TRBV9 and TRBJ1-1, with unresolved D. This CDR3 is built from 14 residues. Per germline, CDR1 SGDLS and CDR2 YYNGEE. Deletions cut 3 bases from V and 0 bases from J, with 9 bases between. CDR3 in amino acids: CASSATVMNTEAFF. Here the CDR3 DNA reads TGTGCCAGCAGCGCGACGGTAATGAACACTGAAGCTTTCTTT.

CDR3 in amino acids: CASRDPGRGNSPLHF. DNA for the CDR3: TGTGCCAGCAGGGATCCCGGCCGTGGAAATTCACCCCTCCACTTT. This chain uses TRBV7-3 with TRBJ1-6; no definite D call. The CDR3 contains 15 residues. The V end lost 6 bases, the J end lost 7 bases, and 16 bases lay between the germline ends. Germline loops: CDR1 SGHTA, CDR2 FQGTGA.

The rearrangement uses TRBV24-1 and TRBJ1-1; D not certain. The length of the CDR3 is 13 residues. Trimming shortened V by 2 bases and J by 5 bases, and 8 bases separated the two germline ends. The germline V gene encodes CDR1 KGHDR and CDR2 SFDVKD. CDR3: CATSDYRKTEAFF. CDR3 nucleotide sequence: TGTGCCACCAGTGATTACCGGAAGACTGAAGCTTTCTTT.

The chain couples TRBV2 to TRBJ2-5, with D unresolved. Germline CDR1 and CDR2: SNHLY and FYNNEI. The CDR3 has 11 residues. Trimming took off 6 bases at V and 4 bases at J, with 6 bases between the two ends. The CDR3 protein is CASRSGETQYF. The CDR3 DNA is TGTGCCAGCAGGTCGGGAGAGACCCAGTACTTC.

V and J are TRBV4-3 and TRBJ2-7, with TRBD2 identical over 8 bases. CDR1 and CDR2 from the germline V gene are LGHNA and YSLEER. V lost 1 base and J lost 4; bases outside the gene matches: 9. The CDR3 is made up of 16 amino acids. The chain's CDR3 is CASSQGPVSGGYEQYF. CDR3 DNA sequence: TGCGCCAGCAGCCAAGGACCTGTCAGCGGGGGTTACGAGCAGTACTTC.